Sequencing of this TCR beta chain was carried out in a study of control samples from healthy donors and cancer patients. Using immunoSEQ multiplex PCR, the repertoire was profiled, and TCRdb retains in-frame clones only, with some absent. The repertoire has about 140,000 clones, 85% to 95% of them found once; the top ten carry around 12%. The germline V gene encodes CDR1 LGHNA and CDR2 YSLEER. This CDR3 spans 13 amino acids. The V end was cut by 0 bases, the J end by 5 bases, with 7 bases between. The rearrangement joins TRBV4-3 to TRBJ1-1; no clear D gene. The receptor comes from a man aged 40-49 years in good health. Sequencing input: blood. Here the CDR3 DNA reads TGCGCCAGCAGCCAAGACGCGGGGACTGAAGCTTTCTTT. It yields the protein CASSQDAGTEAFF.